This TCR beta chain was sequenced in a study of blood T cell repertoires in COVID-19 (dated by TCRdb to between 2020 and 2021). About the investigation overall: Collaborator samples came from the United States, Italy and Spain and covered acute and convalescent phases of COVID-19. The prospective study material was composed of cDNA or gDNA derived from T cells, B-cell-depleted T cells, or PBMCs. The dataset comprised deeply sampled blood TCRbeta repertoires from subjects exposed to, actively infected with, or recovered from COVID-19. The repertoires were released in a freely available public database intended as a resource for research on the immune response to SARS-CoV-2. The samples were drawn from the first 160 participants of the ongoing ImmuneRACE study and from 1,254 subjects provided by 6 global collaborators. A de-identified subject ID, COVID-19 status, age in years and sex were almost always included in the sample metadata. Where HLA class I and class II types were available, the types were taken from metadata supplied by the sample provider, not from assay-based typing. Beyond this particular receptor, the publication reports: How much clinical and demographic metadata was included differed by source and by participant, and the metadata was provided uncurated.

Participants in the prospective study were aged about 18 to 95 years, lived in some 24 United States geographic areas, and enrolled through a virtual design. In the prospective study, cohorts were assigned on the basis of participant-reported clinical history obtained from a screening survey and a study questionnaire. Each participant in the prospective study had whole blood, serum and a nasopharyngeal or oropharyngeal swab collected by mobile phlebotomists. Participants in the prospective study had the option to provide additional blood draws and questionnaires over a 2-month period. Before DNA extraction, prospective study blood samples were shipped either frozen or at room temperature. Of note for this clone: The specificity of this receptor is unknown. Base qualities are not recorded, but no much larger clone differs from it by a single base.

TCRbeta CDR3 regions were amplified from genomic DNA using the immunoSEQ Assay, a bias-controlled multiplex PCR. Processing in the source paper ran as follows. Nucleated cell counts per sample were estimated from amplification of reference gene primers within the assay. To quantify the absolute abundance of each unique TCRbeta CDR3 rearrangement, sequence reads were collapsed and filtered. For each sample, productive Simpson clonality was calculated by taking the square root of Simpson's diversity index across productive rearrangements. What TCRdb holds here is the immuneACCESS table cut down to in-frame rearrangements. Part of the clones is not present; checked against another copy, under half of the missing clones reflect an unresolved V gene, and the others are unexplained. The V and J calls and clone size are taken from that table; D and trimming were inferred from the DNA. The sample data list some 410,000 clones, and around nine tenths of these were observed just once. The top ten clonotypes cover around 0.97% of the sample.

This sequence was found in a woman between 25 and 40 years old with acute COVID-19. The sample consisted of PBMCs or T cells enriched from blood (not recorded which).

In nucleotide form, the sequence is TGCGCCAGCAGCCAAAAGGCGTGGGGGGTTGCGAACACTGAAGCTTTCTTT. The translation is CASSQKAWGVANTEAFF. The chain uses TRBV4-1 and TRBJ1-1; TRBD1 could be the D gene, as 5 bases match. Between the V and J ends, shortened by 2 bases and 1 base respectively, the junction contains 17 bases. The germline V gene supplies CDR1 MGHRA and CDR2 YSYEKL. The CDR3 measures 17 amino acids from cysteine to phenylalanine. Of all the DNA, just the CDR3 is kept, 51 bases in frame from base 1.